The 14 T cell receptor beta chains given below trace back to one sample, sequenced in a study of blood T cells in healthy people across ages. Using a J-beta primer mix together with a sample-barcoded 5' primer, a second PCR was run for about 6 to 11 cycles. A single record per CDR3 protein comes from TCRdb applying MiXCR to the 5' RACE reads. The sample gives 1.5 million to 2 million distinct CDR3 sequences, around 48% of which show up once; around 2.1% is in the top ten. The sample comprised blood. All receptors come from a woman in her forties in good health.

The J gene is TRBJ2-4, the V gene TRBV20-1; D not resolved. Trimming cost V 5 bases and J 13 bases, with 12 bases left between them. The CDR3 contains 10 residues. The V gene's germline CDR1 is DFQATT and CDR2 SNEGSKA (reference sequence). The CDR3 DNA reads as TGCAGTGCTGCCCACAGATCACAGTACTTC. This codes for CSAAHRSQYF.

The chain is built from TRBV5-6 and TRBJ2-4, with D possibly TRBD2 on 6 matching bases. Gene TRBJ2-7 matches the end of the DNA better, so the J call may be wrong. CDR3 length: 16 amino acids. Germline assignment: CDR1 SGHDT and CDR2 YYEEEE. CDR3 sequence (DNA): TGTGCCAGCAGCTTACCCCGGGAGAACCGGGGCTACGAGCAGTACTTC. Translation gives CASSLPRENRGYEQYF.

The chain combines TRBV6-2 or TRBV6-3 with TRBJ2-7, with D uncertain. V lost 0 bases and J 3 bases, leaving 9 bases between the germline ends. The germline gives CDR1 MNHEY, CDR2 SVGEGT. The CDR3 consists of 14 residues. For the CDR3, the DNA is TGTGCCAGCAGTTACTCGTCGGGTCTCTACGAGCAGTACTTC. Protein product: CASSYSSGLYEQYF.

This chain uses TRBV4-2 with TRBJ2-1, with 7 positions matching TRBD2. The J call may be wrong; the DNA end is better matched by TRBJ2-7. The length of the CDR3 is 16 residues. Germline CDR1 is LGHNA and CDR2 is YNFKEQ. The CDR3 DNA reads as TGTGCCAGCAGCCAAGACTGGCGGGGGAACTACAATGAGCAGTACTTC. Amino acid sequence: CASSQDWRGNYNEQYF.

About this clonotype: One junction end does not reproduce the germline sequence, and a read error may be involved. V and J are TRBV6-6 and TRBJ2-5; the D call may be TRBD1 or TRBD2 (5 bases each). CDR3 length equals 13 residues. Germline V gene data show CDR1 as MNHNY and CDR2 as SVGAGI (reference sequence). The CDR3 sequence: CASSDGDQGTQYF. CDR3 nucleotides: TGTGCCAGCAGTGACGGGGACCAAGGGACCCAGTACTTC.

This clonotype has a handful of counts. The rearrangement uses TRBV10-1 and TRBJ2-7, with 12 bases lining up with TRBD2. The germline V gene has CDR1 WNHNN and CDR2 SYGVQD (reference sequence). The CDR3 length is 15 residues. V was clipped by 2 bases and J by 3 bases; unmatched bases: 2. As DNA, the CDR3 is TGCGCCAGCAGTGAGCGACTAGCGGGGGTCTACGAGCAGTACTTC. It encodes CASSERLAGVYEQYF.

V usage is TRBV6-6 and J usage is TRBJ2-4; D ambiguous. The tail of the sequence fits TRBJ2-7 better, so the J call may be wrong. There are 13 residues in the CDR3. Germline loops: CDR1 MNHNY, CDR2 SVGAGI (reference sequence). The CDR3 bases are TGTGCCAGCCGGCAGTCATCCCCCTACGAGCAGTACTTC. Its translation is CASRQSSPYEQYF.

The chain recombines TRBV11-3 with TRBJ2-1, with 8 nucleotides matching TRBD1. In germline, CDR1 is SGHNT, CDR2 YENEEA. V lost 3 bases to trimming and J lost 3 bases; unmatched junction nucleotides: 4. The CDR3 has 15 residues. For the CDR3, the DNA is TGTGCCAGCAGCTTGACAGGGGAGTACTACAATGAGCAGTTCTTC. It yields the protein CASSLTGEYYNEQFF.

This clonotype has just a few counts. The V and J genes are TRBV20-1 and TRBJ2-3, with TRBD1 matching 7 bases. The germline CDR1 and CDR2 sequences are DFQATT and SNEGSKA (reference sequence). This CDR3 contains 14 residues. The trim removed 5 bases at V and 0 bases at J, leaving 5 bases unmatched. This CDR3 reads CSAGTASSTDTQYF. In DNA, the CDR3 is TGCAGTGCTGGGACAGCCTCTAGCACAGATACGCAGTATTTT.

The chain joins TRBV20-1 to TRBJ1-6, with D perhaps matching TRBD1 (5 bases). CDR1 and CDR2 from the germline V gene are DFQATT and SNEGSKA (reference sequence). Trimming stripped 6 bases from V and 0 bases from J, with 15 bases between. The CDR3 spans 16 residues. CDR3 sequence reads: CSAGDRFSSYNSPLHF. The CDR3 nucleotides are TGCAGTGCCGGGGACCGGTTTAGCTCCTATAATTCACCCCTCCACTTT.

V and J are TRBV7-2 and TRBJ1-2; D is unclear. Germline CDR1 is SGHTA and CDR2 is FQGNSA. V lost 1 base and J 2 bases, leaving 11 bases between the germline ends. This CDR3 comprises 15 residues. The CDR3 loop is CASSLGRNKNYGYTF. The CDR3 nucleotides read TGTGCCAGCAGCTTAGGACGGAACAAGAACTATGGCTACACCTTC.

In this sample, this clonotype turned up a few times. At one boundary the junction diverges from the germline segment, which might be a read error. The chain links TRBV5-1 to TRBJ2-1, with D perhaps TRBD2 (7 bases). The CDR3 extends over 14 amino acids. Germline assignment: CDR1 SGHRS and CDR2 YFSETQ. CDR3 coding DNA: TGTGCCAGCAGCTTAGATGGGGGGGCGGGTGAGCAGTTCTTC. Protein product: CASSLDGGAGEQFF.

The chain uses TRBV10-3 and TRBJ2-7; possible D gene TRBD1, 6 bases. V was cut by 8 bases and J by 4 bases, with 12 bases left in between. The CDR3 covers 12 residues. Germline values: CDR1 ENHRY, CDR2 SYGVKD. CDR3 sequence: CAIGRTGYEQYF. For the CDR3, the DNA is TGTGCCATCGGTAGAACAGGGTACGAGCAGTACTTC.

This clonotype occurred a few times. This sequence joins TRBV6-2 or TRBV6-3 and TRBJ2-5; possibly TRBD2 for D (6 bases). The CDR3 totals 15 residues. Trimming cost V 4 bases and J 3 bases, with 15 bases left between them. Germline lookup yields CDR1 MNHEY and CDR2 SVGEGT. CDR3 coding DNA: TGTGCCAGCAGTTCACCCCGGGAGCATAAAGAGACCCAGTACTTC. Translating it yields CASSSPREHKETQYF.